The clone carrying this TCR beta chain was seen a single time. Its antigen is still unknown. The record originates from a study of cytomegalovirus exposure and HLA in healthy donors. PCR amplification relied on 60 Vbeta primers (plus 13 Jbeta primers). Profiled with immunoSEQ multiplex PCR; TCRdb holds only in-frame clones, not every one. The data contain roughly 110,000 clones, approximately 74% of them singletons. Broader study findings: Analysis was carried out at a later point, and it linked a missense DCLRE1C variant to TCR beta V- and J-gene trimming.

This CDR3 comprises 12 residues. Trimming removed 4 bases from V and 9 bases from J, with 11 bases in between. Per germline, CDR1 SGHDT and CDR2 YYEEEE. The TCR sequence derives from a woman aged 40 to 50 in good health and CMV-seropositive. The V call is TRBV5-6, the J call TRBJ2-1; D remains unclear. The sample taken for sequencing was PBMCs. The CDR3 sequence is CASSASSREQFF. The CDR3 bases are TGTGCCAGCAGCGCCTCGAGTCGTGAGCAGTTCTTC.